This record looks at one T cell receptor beta chain sequence and its context. This CDR3 has 12 residues. Trimming cost V 7 bases and J 2 bases; bases outside gene matches: 5. Germline V CDR1 and CDR2: SQVTM, ANQGSEA. Sequencing was performed with immunoSEQ multiplex PCR; in TCRdb, only in-frame clones are kept and a portion is missing. The data hold 150,000 to 200,000 clones, with 85% to 90% observed a single time. This record comes from a study of blood T cell repertoires in COVID-19. Followed over time, Seattle patients had been enrolled while infection was active. The V and J genes are TRBV29-1 and TRBJ2-7; TRBD1 aligns across 7 bases. The receptor's source is a woman aged 70-85 years with COVID-19, enrolled during active disease. The source material was peripheral blood. The CDR3: CSASGTAYEQYF. In DNA form, the CDR3 reads TGCAGCGCATCCGGGACAGCCTACGAGCAGTACTTC.